Shown below are 9 T cell receptor beta chains from a single sample sequenced in a study of T cell responses to AZD1222 COVID-19 vaccine. The data were produced by immunoSEQ multiplex PCR, yet TCRdb's version contains in-frame clones alone and is incomplete. The sample has 74,000 or so clones, roughly 85% seen once. The starting material was peripheral blood, obtained on day 0 of AZD1222 vaccination. The receptors shown here come from an adult in good health.

The chain has TRBV20-1 and TRBJ1-5, with 7 positions matching TRBD1. Germline assignment: CDR1 DFQATT and CDR2 SNEGSKA (reference sequence). The CDR3 sequence is 15 residues long. Trimming took 3 bases from V and 2 from J; bases not matched to a gene: 7. This CDR3 reads CSASGWQGGNQPQHF. CDR3 DNA sequence: TGCAGTGCTAGTGGGTGGCAGGGGGGCAATCAGCCCCAGCATTTT.

The chain has TRBV5-1 and TRBJ1-2; D uncertain. The germline V gene has CDR1 SGHRS and CDR2 YFSETQ. There are 15 residues in the CDR3. The V and J ends lost 5 bases and 4 bases respectively, with 18 bases between them. CDR3 sequence (DNA): TGCGCCAGCAGATCCGCGGCCGCCCTCCTCTATGGCTACACCTTC. Translation: CASRSAAALLYGYTF.

The chain couples TRBV18 to TRBJ2-1, with D perhaps being TRBD1 or TRBD2 (5 bases each). Between the trimmed V and J ends, which lost 4 bases and 4 bases, there was a span of 11 bases. The germline V gene has CDR1 KGHSH and CDR2 LQKENI. The CDR3 runs to 14 residues. The chain's CDR3 is CASSRGPEYNEQFF. The CDR3 nucleotides are TGTGCCAGCTCACGGGGACCGGAGTACAATGAGCAGTTCTTC.

The chain recombines TRBV5-1 with TRBJ2-7; D unclear. The CDR3 extends over 13 amino acids. Germline assignment: CDR1 SGHRS and CDR2 YFSETQ. V dropped 2 bases and J dropped 2 bases, with 8 bases sitting between them. Here the CDR3 reads CASSFQGTYEQYF. CDR3 sequence (DNA): TGCGCCAGCAGCTTTCAAGGGACCTACGAGCAGTACTTC. Together with reference TRBV5-1 and TRBJ2-7, the CDR3 gives the full variable domain: KAGVTQTPRYLIKTRGQQVTLSCSPISGHRSVSWYQQTPGQGLQFLFEYFSETQRNKGNFPGRFSGRQFSNSRSEMNVSTLELGDSALYLCASSFQGTYEQYFGPGTRLTVT.

The rearrangement joins TRBV11-3 to TRBJ2-7, with TRBD1 as a possible D gene (6 bases). CDR3 length equals 13 residues. V lost 5 bases and J lost 0, with 8 bases in between. Per germline, CDR1 SGHNT and CDR2 YENEEA. In nucleotides, the CDR3 is TGTGCCAGCAGCGCGGACAGCTCCTACGAGCAGTACTTC. The encoded protein is CASSADSSYEQYF.

CDR3 nucleotides: TGCAGCGTTCGCGGGGGGTCGAATAATTCACCCCTCCACTTT. It is translated as CSVRGGSNNSPLHF. The V call is TRBV29-1, the J call TRBJ1-6; the D gene is possibly TRBD1 (5 bases). Looked up from germline, CDR1 is SQVTM and CDR2 is ANQGSEA. Between the trimmed V and J ends, which lost 5 bases and 5 bases, there was a span of 13 bases. This CDR3 has 14 residues.

V usage is TRBV4-3 and J usage is TRBJ1-1, with 8 bases aligning to TRBD1. There are 17 residues in the CDR3. J lost 3 bases, V lost 3 bases, and 12 bases had no gene match. Germline V CDR1 and CDR2: LGHNA, YSLEER. The CDR3 DNA is TGCGCCAGCAGCCAGCTAAGGGATCCAGGGGGCTACACTGAAGCTTTCTTT. Protein sequence: CASSQLRDPGGYTEAFF.

Here the CDR3 DNA reads TGTGCCAGCAGCGTAGGGGACAGGGGAGAGCAGTACTTC. This encodes CASSVGDRGEQYF. This chain joins TRBV9 and TRBJ2-7, with 10 bases fitting TRBD1. After removal of 0 bases from V and 7 bases from J, the junction contained 1 base not matched to a gene. The V gene's germline CDR1 is SGDLS and CDR2 YYNGEE. The CDR3 sequence is 13 residues long.

The chain couples TRBV18 to TRBJ2-7, with 7 positions matching TRBD1. CDR1 KGHSH and CDR2 LQKENI come from the germline V gene. The CDR3 consists of 14 residues. The junction had 6 bases not matched to a gene; V was cut back by 2 bases and J by 5 bases. CDR3 sequence: CASSPAGTENEQYF. The CDR3, as DNA: TGTGCCAGCTCACCAGCCGGGACAGAAAACGAGCAGTACTTC.